Shown below are 6 T cell receptor beta chains from a single sample sequenced in a study of cytomegalovirus exposure and HLA in healthy donors. Primers: 60 Vbeta forward and 13 Jbeta reverse. Using immunoSEQ multiplex PCR, the repertoire was profiled, and TCRdb retains in-frame clones only, with some absent. The repertoire holds 200,000 to 250,000 clones, with 80% to 85% as singletons. The specimen was PBMCs. The receptor set was obtained from a woman in her thirties or forties in good health and CMV-seronegative.

The rearrangement joins TRBV5-1 to TRBJ2-5, with a tentative D call TRBD2 (6 bases). The DNA matches TRBJ2-7 better at its end, which makes the J call doubtful. The germline CDR1 and CDR2 sequences are SGHRS and YFSETQ. The CDR3 runs to 14 residues. CDR3: CASSGSGDVYEQYF. As DNA, the CDR3 is TGCGCCAGCAGTGGTAGCGGAGATGTCTACGAGCAGTACTTC.

The J gene is TRBJ1-1, the V gene TRBV7-9, with 9 nucleotides matching TRBD1. The length of the CDR3 is 15 residues. J was trimmed by 1 base and V by 5 bases; bases with no gene match: 5. Germline CDR1 is SEHNR and CDR2 is FQNEAQ (reference sequence). CDR3 region: CASSKTGQGNTEAFF. CDR3 nucleotides: TGTGCCAGCAGCAAAACGGGACAGGGGAACACTGAAGCTTTCTTT. The full variable domain, completed using reference TRBV7-9 and TRBJ1-1, is DTGVSQNPRHKITKRGQNVTFRCDPISEHNRLYWYRQTLGQGPEFLTYFQNEAQLEKSRLLSDRFSAERPKGSFSTLEIQRTEQGDSAMYLCASSKTGQGNTEAFFGQGTRLTVV.

This rearrangement joins TRBV6-1 to TRBJ1-1; TRBD1 is a possible D gene (6 bases). Trimming stripped 6 bases from V and 3 bases from J, with 17 bases between. Germline V CDR1 and CDR2: MNHNS, SASEGT. CDR3 length: 15 amino acids. The CDR3 DNA reads TGTGCCAGCAGGATTAATACAGGGCGATACACTGAAGCTTTCTTT. Translation: CASRINTGRYTEAFF.

This clone was detected once. The CDR3 reads CASSSTGGGQPQHF. Here the CDR3 DNA reads TGTGCCAGCAGTTCAACAGGGGGCGGACAGCCCCAGCATTTT. This chain connects TRBV11-2 to TRBJ1-5, with 9 bases that match TRBD1. From germline, CDR1 is SGHAT and CDR2 FQNNGV. V was clipped by 6 bases and J by 7 bases; unmatched bases: 7. The CDR3 has 14 residues.

DNA of the CDR3: TGTGCCAGCGGCTCGGGGAGGGAAAATGGCTACACCTTC. Its translation is CASGSGRENGYTF. V is TRBV5-4 and J is TRBJ1-2; D remains unclear. The CDR3 length is 13 residues. Trimming stripped 7 bases from V and 6 bases from J, with 16 bases between. Germline V gives CDR1 SGHNT, CDR2 YYREEE (reference sequence).

This clone appeared a single time. The rearrangement joins TRBV19 to TRBJ1-1; TRBD1 matches 9 bases. V shed 3 bases and J 4 bases; nucleotides not matched to a gene: 6. Germline V gene data show CDR1 as LNHDA and CDR2 as SQIVND (reference sequence). The CDR3 runs to 15 residues. CDR3 residues: CASSITGGSGTEAFF. The DNA for the CDR3 is TGTGCCAGTAGTATCACAGGGGGCTCGGGCACTGAAGCTTTCTTT.